This T cell receptor (beta chain) comes out of a study of blood T cell repertoires in COVID-19. Adults between about 18 and 95 years of age took part from fewer than 30 US areas. Researchers sorted participants into cohorts using their self-reported clinical history. For recovered donors of Cohort 3, there were two negative PCRs, clearance, or symptom resolution. Germline values: CDR1 LNHDA, CDR2 SQIVND (reference sequence). The CDR3 has 16 amino acids. Trimming removed 2 bases at V and 1 base at J, with 14 bases between. Authors' data handling: Amplification from reference gene primers served as the basis for estimated nucleated cell counts. Sequenced by immunoSEQ multiplex PCR; TCRdb stores in-frame clones only, minus some. V and J calls and clone size are given by that table; D and trimming were obtained from the DNA. Of more than 150,000 clones in the sample, roughly 84% were seen once.

The source of this sequence is a woman between 45 and 60 years old who had recovered from COVID-19. Sample: PBMCs or T cells enriched from blood (not recorded which). J is TRBJ2-5 and V is TRBV19, with D possibly being TRBD1 (6 bases). CDR3 sequence reads: CASSIRRTVAQETQYF. Written as DNA, the CDR3 is TGTGCCAGTAGTATACGGAGGACAGTAGCCCAAGAGACCCAGTACTTC.